One and the same sample provided the 19 T cell receptor beta chains below, sequenced in a study of molecular identifiers for immune sequencing clone quantification. MiXCR, applied by TCRdb to the PCR reads, yields one record per CDR3 protein. The sample carries 400,000 to 600,000 distinct CDR3 sequences, around 23% recorded once. Material: naive CD8+ T cells from blood, with Jurkat cell RNA spiked in. The subset is: FACS-sorted CD8+CD4-CCR7+CD45RA+ naive T cells. The receptors come from a human donor in good health. Some libraries in this study had Jurkat cell RNA spiked in.

This rearrangement joins TRBV20-1 to TRBJ2-6; 7 nucleotides line up with TRBD1. Germline loops: CDR1 DFQATT, CDR2 SNEGSKA (reference sequence). The junction had 11 bases not matched to a gene; V was cut back by 0 bases and J by 0 bases. This CDR3 comprises 19 residues. The CDR3 DNA reads TGCAGTGCTAGAGATTTCTCGGGGCAGGGGGTCTCTGGGGCCAACGTCCTGACTTTC. Translated: CSARDFSGQGVSGANVLTF.

The sample holds many counts of this clonotype. J is TRBJ2-3 and V is TRBV30; no definite D call. The length of the CDR3 is 11 residues. V shed 2 bases and J shed 4 bases, with 4 bases lying between them. Germline loops: CDR1 GTSNPN, CDR2 SVGIG (reference sequence). The CDR3: CAWSNPDTQYF. The CDR3 region has the DNA TGTGCCTGGAGTAATCCAGATACGCAGTATTTT.

This clonotype was picked up a small number of times. CDR3 DNA: TGTGCCAGCAGTCGGCCTAGCGGGGGGTTTTCTAGCACAGATACGCAGTATTTT. Translated, it gives CASSRPSGGFSSTDTQYF. The V gene is TRBV2, the J gene TRBJ2-3, with 11 bases fitting TRBD2. Per the germline V gene, CDR1 is SNHLY and CDR2 is FYNNEI. V lost 5 bases and J lost 0; bases outside the gene matches: 10. This CDR3 is built from 18 residues.

This clonotype was seen at least ten times. This chain links TRBV30 with TRBJ1-1; D gene uncertain. From germline, CDR1 is GTSNPN and CDR2 SVGIG (reference sequence). This CDR3 is 13 amino acids long. With 0 bases removed from V and 1 base from J, the gap between germline ends came to 6 bases. The CDR3 reads CAWSVVTNTEAFF. CDR3 nucleotide sequence: TGTGCCTGGAGTGTTGTGACGAACACTGAAGCTTTCTTT.

As for this clonotype: A clone one base away is much larger, so this may be a read error. The chain employs TRBV25-1 and TRBJ1-1; D gene ambiguous. The CDR3 runs to 15 residues. Germline V gene lookup returns CDR1 MGHDK and CDR2 SYGVNS. The CDR3 DNA follows: TGTGCCAGCAGAGAATATTCAGGATATGACACTGAAGCTTTCTTT. Its protein product is CASREYSGYDTEAFF. The full variable domain, with the rest looked up from reference TRBV25-1 and TRBJ1-1, is EADIYQTPRYLVIGTGKKITLECSQTMGHDKMYWYQQDPGMELHLIHYSYGVNSTEKGDLSSESTVSRIRTEHFPLTLESARPSHTSQYLCASREYSGYDTEAFFGQGTRLTVV.

This clonotype was recorded a few times. A read error is possible here, since a much larger clone lies one base away. The gene calls are TRBV12-3 or TRBV12-4 and TRBJ2-7; D unresolved. CDR3 size: 11 residues. CDR3 protein: CASSFSSEQYF. The CDR3, as DNA: TGTGCCAGCAGTTTCTCCTCCGAGCAGTACTTC.

As for this clonotype: Given a much more abundant clone one base away, this may be a read error. The chain has TRBV27 and TRBJ1-3; 7 nucleotides match TRBD1. Germline CDR1 reads MNHEY; CDR2 reads SMNVEV (reference sequence). CDR3 size: 15 residues. This CDR3 reads CANSLQGGSGNTIYF. As DNA, the CDR3 is TGTGCCAACAGTTTGCAGGGGGGATCTGGAAACACCATATATTTT.

This clonotype has only a few counts. This chain connects TRBV28 to TRBJ2-3; 8 positions agree with TRBD2. Per germline, CDR1 MDHEN and CDR2 SYDVKM. This CDR3 has 18 residues. Trimming took 10 bases from V and 1 from J; bases not matched to a gene: 19. CDR3 loop: CATRPSAGALSGTDTQYF. The CDR3 DNA reads TGTGCCACCAGGCCGTCAGCGGGAGCTCTGTCAGGCACAGATACGCAGTATTTT.

This clonotype was detected a few times. The rearrangement links TRBV6-2 or TRBV6-3 to TRBJ2-7, with a tentative D call TRBD1 (7 bases). This CDR3 comprises 15 residues. Trimming pared 0 bases from V and 2 bases from J, leaving 11 bases between. Germline CDR1 reads MNHEY; CDR2 reads SVGEGT. The CDR3 nucleotides are TGTGCCAGCAGTTACTCGGACAGGAGGGCCTACGAGCAGTACTTC. As protein: CASSYSDRRAYEQYF.

This clonotype has only a few counts. The chain links TRBV2 to TRBJ1-2; D ambiguous. The CDR3 extends over 13 amino acids. The V gene's germline CDR1 is SNHLY and CDR2 FYNNEI. Trimming removed 8 bases from V and 2 bases from J, with 12 bases in between. CDR3 DNA: TGTGCCAGCGAAGCGGCCATAAACTATGGCTACACCTTC. Its protein product is CASEAAINYGYTF.

The CDR3 nucleotides are TGTGCCAGCAGAAACCGTTACGGACAGGGCGATACGCAGTATTTT. This encodes CASRNRYGQGDTQYF. V usage is TRBV6-1 and J usage is TRBJ2-3; TRBD1 agrees at 8 bases. The J segment lost 6 bases and the V segment lost 6 bases, leaving 11 bases of the junction unmatched. Germline V gives CDR1 MNHNS, CDR2 SASEGT. CDR3 length: 15 residues.

The CDR3 is CSATDRTYQETQYF. Written as DNA, the CDR3 is TGCAGTGCTACGGACAGAACGTACCAAGAGACCCAGTACTTC. The rearrangement uses TRBV20-1 and TRBJ2-5; TRBD1 is a possible D gene (6 bases). The CDR3 is made up of 14 amino acids. V shed 4 bases and J shed 0 bases, with 12 bases lying between them. Germline values: CDR1 DFQATT, CDR2 SNEGSKA (reference sequence).

This clonotype was detected ten times or more. The chain is built from TRBV5-1 and TRBJ1-5; weak D call: TRBD1 (6 bases). The CDR3 totals 15 residues. The germline V gene encodes CDR1 SGHRS and CDR2 YFSETQ. V was trimmed by 1 base and J by 2 bases, leaving 10 bases between them. The DNA for the CDR3 is TGCGCCAGCAGCTTGAGCGGGGGGCGCAATCAGCCCCAGCATTTT. It yields the protein CASSLSGGRNQPQHF.

This clonotype turned up a few times. This sequence joins TRBV28 and TRBJ2-7; 7 bases map to TRBD2. The CDR3 runs to 14 residues. Germline assignment: CDR1 MDHEN and CDR2 SYDVKM. Losses at the gene ends were 7 bases for V and 4 bases for J; bases not matched to a gene: 10. The CDR3 sequence is CASTWGEGGYEQYF. The CDR3 region has the DNA TGTGCCAGCACTTGGGGGGAGGGCGGGTACGAGCAGTACTTC. Combining the CDR3 with reference TRBV28 and TRBJ2-7 gives the whole variable domain DVKVTQSSRYLVKRTGEKVFLECVQDMDHENMFWYRQDPGLGLRLIYFSYDVKMKEKGDIPEGYSVSREKKERFSLILESASTNQTSMYLCASTWGEGGYEQYFGPGTRLTVT.

This clonotype appeared many times. The V call is TRBV19, the J call TRBJ1-5; no reliable D call. The CDR3 loop spans 15 amino acids. Trimming pared 4 bases from V and 0 bases from J, leaving 10 bases between. The germline V gene has CDR1 LNHDA and CDR2 SQIVND (reference sequence). The CDR3 region is CASSRTDYSNQPQHF. CDR3 nucleotides: TGTGCCAGTAGTAGGACGGATTATAGCAATCAGCCCCAGCATTTT.

This clonotype has more than one count but fewer than ten. The rearrangement uses TRBV4-1 and TRBJ2-7, with a weak D call TRBD1 (6 bases). With 1 base removed from V and 4 bases from J, the gap between germline ends came to 14 bases. Germline V gives CDR1 MGHRA, CDR2 YSYEKL. The CDR3 has 15 residues. CDR3 sequence (DNA): TGCGCCAGCAGCCAAGCCCGGGACGGACAGTACGAGCAGTACTTC. Its protein product is CASSQARDGQYEQYF.

This clonotype has a handful of counts. The chain links TRBV27 to TRBJ2-3; D remains unclear. Per germline, CDR1 MNHEY and CDR2 SMNVEV (reference sequence). V was pared by 2 bases and J by 4 bases, with 10 bases between. CDR3 length equals 14 residues. CDR3 in amino acids: CASSLIANPDTQYF. The CDR3 bases are TGTGCCAGCAGTTTAATTGCGAACCCAGATACGCAGTATTTT.

The chain carries TRBV7-9 and TRBJ2-7, with 7 bases aligning to TRBD1. This CDR3 has 15 amino acids. The V and J ends lost 3 bases and 1 base, in that order; junction bases with no gene match: 6. CDR1 SEHNR and CDR2 FQNEAQ come from the germline V gene (reference sequence). The CDR3 DNA follows: TGTGCCAGCAGCTTCGGACCGGGACAGTCCTACGAGCAGTACTTC. Translating it yields CASSFGPGQSYEQYF.

The V call is TRBV20-1, the J call TRBJ2-7, with 11 bases aligning to TRBD2. The CDR3 extends over 14 amino acids. V dropped 3 bases and J dropped 3; count of bases not matched to a gene: 4. Germline V gene data show CDR1 as DFQATT and CDR2 as SNEGSKA (reference sequence). This CDR3 reads CSASPLAGGYEQYF. CDR3 bases: TGCAGTGCTAGTCCCCTAGCGGGGGGCTACGAGCAGTACTTC.